This T cell receptor beta chain was profiled in a study of T cell repertoires in cytomegalovirus infection. Germline-derived CDR1 and CDR2 are DFQATT and SNEGSKA (reference sequence). The CDR3 sequence is 13 residues long. The V and J ends lost 3 bases and 8 bases respectively, with 16 bases between them. TCRdb fed the reads into MiXCR, producing one record per CDR3 protein. Of a few hundred thousand distinct CDR3 sequences listed, 33% are singletons. This clonotype was seen more than once but under ten times. Antigen unknown. The source of this sequence is a human donor in good health (CMV status not recorded). Some clones in this sample may be carry-over from other donors' samples. This specimen consisted of cultured PBMCs, obtained from culture after CMV antigen stimulation. This sequence joins TRBV20-1 and TRBJ1-2; D uncertain. The CDR3 DNA reads as TGCAGTGCTAGTCCCAGGTTCGAAGTGGGCTACACCTTC. It encodes CSASPRFEVGYTF.